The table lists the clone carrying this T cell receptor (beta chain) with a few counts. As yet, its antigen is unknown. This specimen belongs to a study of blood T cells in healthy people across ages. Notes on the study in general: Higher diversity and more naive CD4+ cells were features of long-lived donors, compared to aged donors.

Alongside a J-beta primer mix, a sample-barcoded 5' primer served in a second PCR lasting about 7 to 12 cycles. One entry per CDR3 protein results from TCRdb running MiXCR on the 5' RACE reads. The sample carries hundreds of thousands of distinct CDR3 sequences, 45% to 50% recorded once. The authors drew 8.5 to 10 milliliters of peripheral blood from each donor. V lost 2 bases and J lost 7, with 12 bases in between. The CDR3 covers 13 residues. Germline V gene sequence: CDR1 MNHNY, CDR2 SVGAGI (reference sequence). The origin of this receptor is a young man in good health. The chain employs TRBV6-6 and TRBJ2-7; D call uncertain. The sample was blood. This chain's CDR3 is CASSYPNSVEQYF. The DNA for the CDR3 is TGTGCCAGCAGTTACCCTAACAGCGTGGAGCAGTACTTC.